This TCR beta chain was found in a study of blood T cell repertoires in COVID-19. About the research overall: T cells, B-cell-depleted T cells, or PBMCs provided the cDNA or gDNA that served as material.

Data came from immunoSEQ multiplex PCR; TCRdb stores just in-frame clones and leaves some out. This sample has roughly 260,000 clones, with around 87% found just once. This clone occurred many times. The germline CDR1 and CDR2 sequences are SEHNR and FQNEAQ (reference sequence). The CDR3 totals 14 residues. Deletions cut 6 bases from V and 4 bases from J, with 12 bases between. Sequencing was performed on peripheral blood. This chain joins TRBV7-9 and TRBJ1-4; tentatively, D is TRBD1 (6 bases). The TCR originated in a woman aged 50 to 65 with acute or convalescent COVID-19. The CDR3 loop reads CASRSGEINEKLFF. The CDR3 DNA follows: TGTGCCAGCAGATCAGGGGAGATTAATGAAAAACTGTTTTTT.